A selection of T cell receptor gamma chains follows, all from one sample in a study of gamma-delta T cells after stem cell transplantation. TCRdb re-called clones from the RT-PCR reads via CATT. Among about 3,600 gamma-chain clones listed, roughly 5.3% were seen once. The sample was gamma-delta T cells. These receptors all come from a human donor. It is not recorded whose cells these are; they may come from a transplant donor. The CDR3 runs from the conserved cysteine through the conserved F or W. Clone size is given for some rows only: seen once, a few or many times, or a class if the clone is expanded.

v_gene	j_gene	abundance	CDR3aa	CDR3nt
TRGV8	TRGJ1/TRGJ2	few	CATWDRPFYYKKLF	TGTGCCACCTGGGATAGGCCTTTTTATTATAAGAAACTCTTT
TRGV9	TRGJP	.	CALWEVKRASQELGKKIKVF	TGTGCCTTGTGGGAGGTGAAGAGGGCAAGTCAAGAGTTGGGCAAAAAAATCAAGGTATTT
TRGV8	TRGJ1/TRGJ2	medium-sized	CATWPPQGNYKKLF	TGTGCCACCTGGCCTCCCCAAGGGAATTATAAGAAACTCTTT
TRGV9	TRGJP	once	CALWEVQAQELGKKIKVF	TGTGCCTTGTGGGAGGTTCAGGCCCAAGAGTTGGGCAAAAAAATCAAGGTATTT
TRGV3	TRGJ1/TRGJ2	.	CATWLNYYKKLF	TGTGCCACCTGGTTGAATTATTATAAGAAACTCTTT
TRGV4	TRGJ1/TRGJ2	medium-sized	CATWVPYYKKLF	TGTGCCACCTGGGTCCCTTATTATAAGAAACTCTTT
TRGV9	TRGJP	few	CALWETRALGKKIKVF	TGTGCCTTGTGGGAGACCCGGGCGTTGGGCAAAAAAATCAAGGTATTT
TRGV9	TRGJ1/TRGJ2	few	CALWEVQVYYKKLF	TGTGCCTTGTGGGAGGTGCAGGTTTATTATAAGAAACTCTTT
TRGV9	TRGJP	medium-sized	CALWEVKEEVLGKKIKVF	TGTGCCTTGTGGGAGGTGAAGGAGGAGGTGTTGGGCAAAAAAATCAAGGTATTT
TRGV9	TRGJP	.	CALWEVHIQELGKKIKVF	TGTGCCTTGTGGGAGGTGCACATCCAAGAGTTGGGCAAAAAAATCAAGGTATTT
TRGV9	TRGJ1/TRGJ2	few	CALWEASNYYKKLF	TGTGCCTTGTGGGAGGCTTCTAATTATTATAAGAAACTCTTT
TRGV9	TRGJ1/TRGJ2	.	CALWEWALNYYKKLF	TGTGCCTTGTGGGAGTGGGCACTAAATTATTATAAGAAACTCTTT
TRGV9	TRGJP	medium-sized	CALWEVSQELGKKIKVF	TGTGCCTTGTGGGAGGTGTCGCAAGAGTTGGGCAAAAAAATCAAGGTATTT
TRGV9	TRGJP	medium-sized	CALWGPLQELGKKIKVF	TGTGCCTTGTGGGGACCCCTGCAAGAGTTGGGCAAAAAAATCAAGGTATTT
TRGV9	TRGJ1/TRGJ2	few	CALWEATLGGHYKKLF	TGTGCCTTGTGGGAGGCTACCCTAGGGGGTCATTATAAGAAACTCTTT
TRGV2	TRGJP1	.	CATWDGPTGWFKIF	TGTGCCACCTGGGACGGACCCACTGGTTGGTTCAAGATATTT
TRGV9	TRGJP	.	CALWEVVLRPEELGKKIKVF	TGTGCCTTGTGGGAGGTAGTTCTACGCCCTGAAGAGTTGGGCAAAAAAATCAAGGTATTT
TRGV9	TRGJP	.	CALWEVPLKLGKKIKVF	TGTGCCTTGTGGGAGGTGCCGCTGAAGTTGGGCAAAAAAATCAAGGTATTT
TRGV9	TRGJP	medium-sized	CALWEKQELGKKIKVF	TGTGCCTTGTGGGAGAAGCAAGAGTTGGGCAAAAAAATCAAGGTATTT
TRGV3	TRGJ1/TRGJ2	medium-sized	CATWDNYKKLF	TGTGCCACCTGGGACAATTATAAGAAACTCTTT
TRGV9	TRGJP	.	CALWEAYSKGKKIKVF	TGTGCCTTGTGGGAGGCGTACAGTAAGGGCAAAAAAATCAAGGTATTT
TRGV9	TRGJP	few	CALWGPMGKKIKVF	TGTGCCTTGTGGGGTCCAATGGGCAAAAAAATCAAGGTATTT
TRGV9	TRGJP	.	CALWKGKWGLGKKIKVF	TGTGCCTTGTGGAAGGGCAAGTGGGGGTTGGGCAAAAAAATCAAGGTATTT
TRGV9	TRGJ1/TRGJ2	few	CALWEVQSYKKLF	TGTGCCTTGTGGGAGGTGCAGTCTTATAAGAAACTCTTT
TRGV2	TRGJP2	medium-sized	CATWDGDSSDWIKTF	TGTGCCACCTGGGACGGGGATAGTAGTGATTGGATCAAGACGTTT
TRGV2	TRGJ1/TRGJ2	medium-sized	CATWDGHYKKLF	TGTGCCACCTGGGACGGGCATTATAAGAAACTCTTT
TRGV9	TRGJ1/TRGJ2	medium-sized	CALWEVNKKLF	TGTGCCTTGTGGGAGGTGAATAAGAAACTCTTT
TRGV9	TRGJP	.	CALWEVDEELGKKIKVF	TGTGCCTTGTGGGAGGTGGACGAAGAGTTGGGCAAAAAAATCAAGGTATTT
TRGV8	TRGJP2	few	CATRPWVGDWIKTF	TGTGCCACCCGGCCCTGGGTAGGTGATTGGATCAAGACGTTT
TRGV9	TRGJP	.	CALWGSELGKKIKVF	TGTGCCTTGTGGGGGTCTGAGTTGGGCAAAAAAATCAAGGTATTT
TRGV9	TRGJ1/TRGJ2	few	CALWEVQSGRYKKLF	TGTGCCTTGTGGGAGGTGCAGTCCGGCCGTTATAAGAAACTCTTT
TRGV9	TRGJP	.	CALWEPRELGKKIKVF	TGTGCCTTGTGGGAGCCTCGAGAGTTGGGCAAAAAAATCAAGGTATTT
TRGV9	TRGJ1/TRGJ2	large	CALWKNKKLF	TGTGCCTTGTGGAAAAATAAGAAACTCTTT
TRGV3	TRGJ1/TRGJ2	few	CATWDWATYYKKLF	TGTGCCACCTGGGACTGGGCGACCTATTATAAGAAACTCTTT
TRGV9	TRGJP1	medium-sized	CALWEEGTTGWFKIF	TGTGCCTTGTGGGAAGAGGGGACCACTGGTTGGTTCAAGATATTT
TRGV9	TRGJP	large	CALWEVPELGKKIKVF	TGTGCCTTGTGGGAGGTGCCTGAGTTGGGCAAAAAAATCAAGGTATTT
TRGV3	TRGJP1	medium-sized	CATWDLNTTGWFKIF	TGTGCCACCTGGGACCTGAATACCACTGGTTGGTTCAAGATATTT
TRGV9	TRGJP	medium-sized	CALYGGGLGKKIKVF	TGTGCCTTGTACGGTGGAGGCTTGGGCAAAAAAATCAAGGTATTT
TRGV9	TRGJ1/TRGJ2	few	CALWNHVIGYSYKKLF	TGTGCCTTGTGGAACCATGTAATTGGGTATAGTTATAAGAAACTCTTT
TRGV9	TRGJP	large	CALWEGIKLGKKIKVF	TGTGCCTTGTGGGAGGGTATCAAGTTGGGCAAAAAAATCAAGGTATTT
TRGV9	TRGJP	.	CALWDPGLGKKIKVF	TGTGCCTTGTGGGACCCGGGGTTGGGCAAAAAAATCAAGGTATTT
TRGV9	TRGJP	.	CALWEVPQELGKKIKVF	TGTGCCTTGTGGGAGGTGCCTCAAGAGTTGGGCAAAAAAATCAAGGTATTT
TRGV9	TRGJ1/TRGJ2	few	CALWEVRGRYKKLF	TGTGCCTTGTGGGAGGTGCGGGGGAGGTATAAGAAACTCTTT
TRGV8	TRGJ1/TRGJ2	few	CTTRDGRGIYYKKLF	TGTACCACCCGGGACGGGCGGGGTATTTATTATAAGAAACTCTTT
TRGV9	TRGJP	.	CALWEARAQELGKKIKVF	TGTGCCTTGTGGGAGGCCCGGGCCCAAGAGTTGGGCAAAAAAATCAAGGTATTT
TRGV9	TRGJ1/TRGJ2	.	CALWEAGKKLF	TGTGCCTTGTGGGAGGCCGGCAAGAAACTCTTT
TRGV9	TRGJP	few	CALWEPLQELGKKIKVF	TGTGCCTTGTGGGAGCCATTGCAAGAGTTGGGCAAAAAAATCAAGGTATTT
TRGV5	TRGJ1/TRGJ2	medium-sized	CATWGYKKLF	TGTGCCACCTGGGGGTATAAGAAACTCTTT
TRGV8	TRGJP2	.	CATWDLSSDWIKTF	TGTGCCACCTGGGACCTTAGTAGTGATTGGATCAAGACGTTT
TRGV9	TRGJP	.	CALWESRELGKKIKVF	TGTGCCTTGTGGGAGTCCCGAGAGTTGGGCAAAAAAATCAAGGTATTT
TRGV4	TRGJ1/TRGJ2	.	CATWDENYKKLF	TGTGCCACCTGGGATGAAAATTATAAGAAACTCTTT
TRGV9	TRGJP	.	CALWAYWELGKKIKVF	TGTGCCTTGTGGGCCTACTGGGAGTTGGGCAAAAAAATCAAGGTATTT
TRGV9	TRGJ1/TRGJ2	.	CALWENNKKLF	TGTGCCTTGTGGGAGAATAATAAGAAACTCTTT
TRGV9	TRGJ1/TRGJ2	few	CALWEVPKPGVGKKLF	TGTGCCTTGTGGGAGGTGCCGAAGCCGGGGGTCGGTAAGAAACTCTTT
TRGV8	TRGJ1/TRGJ2	medium-sized	CATWDRRYKKLF	TGTGCCACCTGGGATAGAAGATATAAGAAACTCTTT